This T cell receptor beta chain was sequenced during a study of T cell repertoires in cytomegalovirus infection. About the research overall: Matching HLA type, along with CMV infection, was indicated by public TCR beta signatures. Study-level results: There were HLA-C-restricted CMV-specific TCR beta clonotypes dominating the ex vivo response.

TCRdb used MiXCR to reprocess the reads, holding one entry per CDR3 protein. The table includes 100,000 or so distinct CDR3 sequences, about a quarter detected once. A few counts support this clonotype. Its target is not known. The sequencing sample was made of CD8+ T cells from PBMCs. The clonotype originates from a human donor in good health (CMV status not recorded). Some clones in this sample may be carry-over from other donors' samples.

CDR3 sequence: CATSSLSLAGVETQYF. The CDR3 coding sequence is TGTGCCACCAGTTCTCTCTCTCTAGCGGGAGTGGAGACCCAGTACTTC. This chain links TRBV24-1 with TRBJ2-5; 10 nucleotides align to TRBD2. This CDR3 comprises 16 residues. The V segment lost 6 bases and the J segment 5 bases; nucleotides outside the gene matches: 11. The V gene's germline CDR1 is KGHDR and CDR2 SFDVKD.